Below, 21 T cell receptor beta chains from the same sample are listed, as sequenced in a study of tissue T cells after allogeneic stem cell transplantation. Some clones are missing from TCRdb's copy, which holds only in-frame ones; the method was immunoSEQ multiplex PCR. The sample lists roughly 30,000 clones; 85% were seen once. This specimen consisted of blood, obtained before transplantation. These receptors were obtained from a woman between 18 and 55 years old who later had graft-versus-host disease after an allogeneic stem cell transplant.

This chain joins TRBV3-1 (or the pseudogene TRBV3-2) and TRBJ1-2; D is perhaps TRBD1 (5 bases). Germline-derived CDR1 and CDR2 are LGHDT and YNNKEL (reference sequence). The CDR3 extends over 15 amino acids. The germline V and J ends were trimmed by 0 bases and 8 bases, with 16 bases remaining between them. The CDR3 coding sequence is TGTGCCAGCAGCCAAGATTTCCAGGGTGGGTTCGGCTACACCTTC. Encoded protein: CASSQDFQGGFGYTF.

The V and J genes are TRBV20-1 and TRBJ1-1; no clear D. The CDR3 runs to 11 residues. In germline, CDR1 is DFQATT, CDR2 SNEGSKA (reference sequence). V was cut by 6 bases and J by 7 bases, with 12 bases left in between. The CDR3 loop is CSAPPPNEAFF. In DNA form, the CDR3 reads TGCAGTGCCCCCCCTCCGAATGAAGCTTTCTTT.

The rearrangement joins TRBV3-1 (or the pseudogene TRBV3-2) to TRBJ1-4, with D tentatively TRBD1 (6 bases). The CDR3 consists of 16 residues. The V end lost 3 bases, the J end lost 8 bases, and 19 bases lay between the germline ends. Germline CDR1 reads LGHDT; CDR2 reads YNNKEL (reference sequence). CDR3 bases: TGTGCCAGCAGCCAGGGCACAGGGCTCTCTTGGGAAAAACTGTTTTTT. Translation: CASSQGTGLSWEKLFF.

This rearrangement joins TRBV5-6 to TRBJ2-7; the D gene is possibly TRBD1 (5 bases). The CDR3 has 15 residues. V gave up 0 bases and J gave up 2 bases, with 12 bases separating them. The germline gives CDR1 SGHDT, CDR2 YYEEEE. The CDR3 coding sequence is TGTGCCAGCAGCTTGGGGGGCGGACCGGCCTACGAGCAGTACTTC. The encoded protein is CASSLGGGPAYEQYF.

The CDR3 region is CASRVQVRWEQYF. In nucleotides, the CDR3 is TGTGCCAGCAGAGTTCAGGTACGGTGGGAGCAGTACTTC. The chain combines TRBV7-2 with TRBJ2-7; D is undetermined. CDR1 and CDR2 (germline): SGHTA, FQGNSA. This CDR3 is built from 13 residues. V lost 6 bases to trimming and J lost 7 bases, with 16 bases between them.

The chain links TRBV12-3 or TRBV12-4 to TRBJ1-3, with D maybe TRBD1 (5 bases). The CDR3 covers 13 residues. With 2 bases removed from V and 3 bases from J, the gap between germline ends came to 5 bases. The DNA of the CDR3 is TGTGCCAGCAGTTTACAGGGTGGAAACACCATATATTTT. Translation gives CASSLQGGNTIYF.

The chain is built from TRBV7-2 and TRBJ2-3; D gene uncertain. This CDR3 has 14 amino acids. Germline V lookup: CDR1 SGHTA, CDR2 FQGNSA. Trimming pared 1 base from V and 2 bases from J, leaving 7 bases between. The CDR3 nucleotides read TGTGCCAGCAGCTTAGTTGTTTCCACAGATACGCAGTATTTT. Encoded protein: CASSLVVSTDTQYF.

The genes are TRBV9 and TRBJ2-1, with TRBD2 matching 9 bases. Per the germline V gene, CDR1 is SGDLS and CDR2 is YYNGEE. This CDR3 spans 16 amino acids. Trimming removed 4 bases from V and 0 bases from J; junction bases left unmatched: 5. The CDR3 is CASSPSGGSSYNEQFF. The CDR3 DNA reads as TGTGCCAGCAGCCCGAGCGGGGGGAGCTCCTACAATGAGCAGTTCTTC.

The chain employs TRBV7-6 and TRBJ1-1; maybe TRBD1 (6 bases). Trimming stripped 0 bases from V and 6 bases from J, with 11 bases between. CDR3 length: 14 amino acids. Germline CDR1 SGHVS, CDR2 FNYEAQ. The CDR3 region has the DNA TGTGCCAGCAGCTTAGCTGGACAGAGGGCTGAAGCTTTCTTT. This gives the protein CASSLAGQRAEAFF.

CDR3 sequence reads: CASSDLRGRIYGYTF. DNA for the CDR3: TGTGCCAGCAGCGATTTACGGGGACGGATCTATGGCTACACCTTC. V gene TRBV6-5 combines with J gene TRBJ1-2, with D perhaps TRBD1 (5 bases). Between the trimmed V and J ends, which lost 6 bases and 4 bases, there was a span of 18 bases. Germline CDR1 MNHEY, CDR2 SVGAGI. This CDR3 comprises 15 residues.

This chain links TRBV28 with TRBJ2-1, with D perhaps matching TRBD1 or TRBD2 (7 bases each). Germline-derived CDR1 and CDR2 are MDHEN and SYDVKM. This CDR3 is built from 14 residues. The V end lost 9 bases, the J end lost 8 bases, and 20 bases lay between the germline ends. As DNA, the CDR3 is TGTGCCAGTAACAGACAGGGAGGGGTGGATGAGCAGTTCTTC. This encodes CASNRQGGVDEQFF.

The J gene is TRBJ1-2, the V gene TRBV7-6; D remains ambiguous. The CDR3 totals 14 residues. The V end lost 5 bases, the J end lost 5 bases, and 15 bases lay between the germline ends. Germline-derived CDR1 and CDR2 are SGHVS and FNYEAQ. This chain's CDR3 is CASSPSGGQYGYTF. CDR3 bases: TGTGCCAGCAGCCCCTCTGGTGGGCAATATGGCTACACCTTC.

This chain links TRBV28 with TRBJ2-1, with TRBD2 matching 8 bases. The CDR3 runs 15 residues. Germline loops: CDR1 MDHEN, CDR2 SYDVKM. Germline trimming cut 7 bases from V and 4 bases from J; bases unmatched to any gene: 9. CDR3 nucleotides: TGTGCCAGCACCGCCGGGACTAGTTTATACAATGAGCAGTTCTTC. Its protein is CASTAGTSLYNEQFF. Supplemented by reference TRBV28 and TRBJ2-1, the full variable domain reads DVKVTQSSRYLVKRTGEKVFLECVQDMDHENMFWYRQDPGLGLRLIYFSYDVKMKEKGDIPEGYSVSREKKERFSLILESASTNQTSMYLCASTAGTSLYNEQFFGPGTRLTVL.

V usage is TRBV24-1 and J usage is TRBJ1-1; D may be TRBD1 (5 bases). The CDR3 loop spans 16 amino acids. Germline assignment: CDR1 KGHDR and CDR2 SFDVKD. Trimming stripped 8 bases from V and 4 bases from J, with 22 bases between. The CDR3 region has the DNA TGTGCCACCACGGGGTCGGGGGTTGACGGATTCACTGAAGCTTTCTTT. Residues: CATTGSGVDGFTEAFF.

This CDR3 is CASSEWLPGGTEAFF. DNA for the CDR3: TGTGCCAGCAGTGAGTGGCTCCCCGGGGGCACTGAAGCTTTCTTT. The chain links TRBV2 to TRBJ1-1; a weak D match, TRBD1 (5 bases). The germline gives CDR1 SNHLY, CDR2 FYNNEI. The CDR3 totals 15 residues. Trimming removed 3 bases at V and 4 bases at J, with 15 bases between.

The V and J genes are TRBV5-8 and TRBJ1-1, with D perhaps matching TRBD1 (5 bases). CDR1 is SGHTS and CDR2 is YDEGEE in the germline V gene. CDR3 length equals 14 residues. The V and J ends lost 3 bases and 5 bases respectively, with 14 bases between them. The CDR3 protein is CASSSPGAGTEAFF. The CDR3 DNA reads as TGTGCCAGCAGCTCCCCCGGGGCTGGGACTGAAGCTTTCTTT.

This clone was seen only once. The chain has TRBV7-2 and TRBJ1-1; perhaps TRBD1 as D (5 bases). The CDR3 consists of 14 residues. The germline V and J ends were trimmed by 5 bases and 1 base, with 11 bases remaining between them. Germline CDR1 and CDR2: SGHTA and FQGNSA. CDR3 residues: CASSPSGGNTEAFF. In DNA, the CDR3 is TGTGCCAGCAGCCCTAGTGGGGGGAACACTGAAGCTTTCTTT.

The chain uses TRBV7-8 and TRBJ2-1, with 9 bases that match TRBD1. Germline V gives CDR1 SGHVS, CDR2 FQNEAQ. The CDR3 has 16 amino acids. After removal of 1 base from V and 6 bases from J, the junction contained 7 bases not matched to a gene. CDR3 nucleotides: TGTGCCAGCAGCTTAGTACCGGGACAGGGATTCAATGAGCAGTTCTTC. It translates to CASSLVPGQGFNEQFF.

The CDR3 bases are TGTGCCAGCGGGACAGGGTTTGGCACTGAAGCTTTCTTT. Its protein is CASGTGFGTEAFF. The chain combines TRBV12-3 or TRBV12-4 with TRBJ1-1, with 9 positions matching TRBD1. The V gene end was trimmed by 8 bases and the J gene end by 4 bases; junction bases not matched to a gene: 5. The CDR3 totals 13 residues.

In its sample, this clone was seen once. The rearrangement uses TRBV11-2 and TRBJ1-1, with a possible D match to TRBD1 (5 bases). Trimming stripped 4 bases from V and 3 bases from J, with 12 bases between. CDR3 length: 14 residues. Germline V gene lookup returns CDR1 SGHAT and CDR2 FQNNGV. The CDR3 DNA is TGTGCCAGCAGCTACTCACTGGGGGACACTGAAGCTTTCTTT. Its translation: CASSYSLGDTEAFF. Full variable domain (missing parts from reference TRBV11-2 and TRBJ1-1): EAGVAQSPRYKIIEKRQSVAFWCNPISGHATLYWYQQILGQGPKLLIQFQNNGVVDDSQLPKDRFSAERLKGVDSTLKIQPAKLEDSAVYLCASSYSLGDTEAFFGQGTRLTVV.

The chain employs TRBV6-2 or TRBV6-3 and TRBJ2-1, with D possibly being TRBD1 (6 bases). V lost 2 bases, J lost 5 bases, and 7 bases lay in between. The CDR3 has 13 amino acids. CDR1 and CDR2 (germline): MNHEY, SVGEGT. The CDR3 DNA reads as TGTGCCAGCAGTTACCGGGACAACAATGAGCAGTTCTTC. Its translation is CASSYRDNNEQFF.